These T cell receptor beta chains were read from a single sample in a study of T cells in Graves' hyperthyroidism and ophthalmopathy. One entry per CDR3 protein results from TCRdb running MiXCR on the multiplex PCR reads. The repertoire holds around 660,000 distinct CDR3 sequences, with 45% as singletons. What was sequenced was peripheral blood or thyroid tissue (not recorded which). Receptors were obtained from an adult man with Graves' disease, either hyperthyroidism or ophthalmopathy (not recorded which). Both conserved end residues are part of each CDR3. D genes are given only for firm matches. Clone size is stated in some rows and not others, as once, few, many or a class when expanded.

size	V	J	D	DNA	CDR3
once	TRBV9	TRBJ2-1	-	TGTGCCAGCAGCGTAGATAGCGGCTCCTACAATGAGCAGTTCTTC	CASSVDSGSYNEQFF
few	TRBV19	TRBJ1-2	TRBD1	TGTGCCAGTAGTATTGATCGTGGACAGGCCAGTGGCTACACCTTC	CASSIDRGQASGYTF
-	TRBV10-3	TRBJ1-6	-	TGTGCCATCAGAGGACTACATTCACCCCTCCACTTT	CAIRGLHSPLHF
-	TRBV6-6	TRBJ1-6	-	TGTGCCAGCAGGATTCTTCGAGCGATCTATAATTCACCCCTCCACTTT	CASRILRAIYNSPLHF
many	TRBV2	TRBJ1-6	-	TGTGCCAGCAAGCAGGGGAATTCACCCCTCCACTTT	CASKQGNSPLHF
-	TRBV20-1	TRBJ2-7	TRBD1	TGCAGTGCTACGGGACAGGGTGCCCACGAGCAGTACTTC	CSATGQGAHEQYF
-	TRBV5-1	TRBJ2-7	TRBD2	TGCGCCAGCAGCTTCGGGGGGGCCGGTTACGAGCAGTACTTC	CASSFGGAGYEQYF
few	TRBV2	TRBJ1-5	-	TGTGCCAGCAGTGAGAGGATAGGGCTAGAGACCCAGCATTTT	CASSERIGLETQHF
many	TRBV12-3/TRBV12-4	TRBJ1-6	-	TGTGCCAGCACCCTAGGGGCCAATTCACCCCTCCACTTT	CASTLGANSPLHF
many	TRBV5-1	TRBJ1-1	-	TGCGCCAGCAGCTTGGTGTTAGGGGAAATGTCTGAAGCTTTCTTT	CASSLVLGEMSEAFF
-	TRBV10-3	TRBJ2-6	-	TGTGCCAGCAGTTACCTGCTCTCTGGGGCCAACGTCCTGACTTTC	CASSYLLSGANVLTF
-	TRBV7-3	TRBJ2-7	-	TGTGCCAGCAGCTTCCAGGGGCAGGGTCTTTACGAGCAGTACTTC	CASSFQGQGLYEQYF
-	TRBV7-9	TRBJ1-1	-	TGTGCCAGCAGCCAAGCTAGGCGGCTGGAAGCTTTCTTT	CASSQARRLEAFF
-	TRBV2	TRBJ1-5	TRBD1	TGTGCCAGCAGCGGACCGGGACAGATTACCTATAGCAATCAGCCCCAGCATTTT	CASSGPGQITYSNQPQHF
-	TRBV10-3	TRBJ1-1	-	TGTGCCACCGACAGCCCAAACACTGAAGCTTTCTTT	CATDSPNTEAFF
-	TRBV7-8	TRBJ2-7	-	TGTGCCTGGAGTTATGCGACCTACGAGCAGTACTTC	CAWSYATYEQYF
once	TRBV7-2	TRBJ2-5	-	TGTGCCAGCAGCTTAACCCCAGGGCAAGAGACCCAGTACTTC	CASSLTPGQETQYF
-	TRBV25-1	TRBJ2-7	TRBD2	TGCAGCGCCCATCTAGCGGGGGGGACCTACGAGCAGTACTTC	CSAHLAGGTYEQYF
many	TRBV15	TRBJ1-1	TRBD1	TGTGCCACCAGCAGAAGGACAGGGGGCACTGAAGCTTTCTTT	CATSRRTGGTEAFF
-	TRBV2	TRBJ2-7	TRBD2	TGTGCCAGCAGCACACGTGATAGCGGGGGGATTTACTTC	CASSTRDSGGIYF
few	TRBV7-2	TRBJ2-2	-	TGTGCCAGCAGCTACGGACAGACGAACACCGGGGAGCTGTTTTTT	CASSYGQTNTGELFF
once	TRBV29-1	TRBJ2-7	-	TGCAGCGTTGAAGATCGGGGTGAGGGGGAGCAGTACTTC	CSVEDRGEGEQYF
few	TRBV12-3/TRBV12-4	TRBJ1-2	-	TGTGCCAGCACCTTGAGGGGTTATGGCTACACCTTC	CASTLRGYGYTF
few	TRBV12-3/TRBV12-4	TRBJ1-2	-	TGTGCCAGCATACTGAGGGGCCAGGGGAACTATGGCTACACCTTC	CASILRGQGNYGYTF
many	TRBV29-1	TRBJ2-7	TRBD1	TGCAGCGTCCGGGACAGGGTGAACGAGCAGTACTTC	CSVRDRVNEQYF
-	TRBV10-1	TRBJ2-7	-	TGCGCCAGCAGTGACCAGGCAGGGCCTACCTACGAGCAGTACTTC	CASSDQAGPTYEQYF
-	TRBV10-3	TRBJ1-6	TRBD1	TGTGCCATCAGTGAGTGGACAGGGGAGGGTTCACCCCTCCACTTT	CAISEWTGEGSPLHF
few	TRBV2	TRBJ1-2	-	TGTGCCAGCAGCTTGGGGATGACCCCGGGTCTTAACACCTTC	CASSLGMTPGLNTF
many	TRBV10-3	TRBJ1-2	TRBD1	TGTGCCATCAGGGGGACAGTCATTGACTATGGCTACACCTTC	CAIRGTVIDYGYTF
-	TRBV12-3/TRBV12-4	TRBJ1-5	-	TGTGCCAGCAAGGAGGGACACCACAATCAGCCCCAGCATTTT	CASKEGHHNQPQHF
many	TRBV7-2	TRBJ1-2	TRBD1	TGTGCCAGCAGCCCTACCGGGACAGGGGGCTATGGCTACACCTTC	CASSPTGTGGYGYTF
-	TRBV15	TRBJ1-5	-	TGTGCCACCAGCAGCTTGAGAGATCAGCCCCAGCATTTT	CATSSLRDQPQHF
-	TRBV6-2/TRBV6-3	TRBJ2-5	-	TGTGCCAGCAGTTACGGGCGTACGAGGGAAGAGACCCAGTACTTC	CASSYGRTREETQYF
-	TRBV7-2	TRBJ1-1	-	TGTGCCAGCAGCTCCGGGTTCTCCACTGAAGCTTTCTTT	CASSSGFSTEAFF
many	TRBV7-2	TRBJ2-2	-	TGTGCCAGCAGCTTAGCTGGGGGAGCGGGGGAGCTGTTTTTT	CASSLAGGAGELFF